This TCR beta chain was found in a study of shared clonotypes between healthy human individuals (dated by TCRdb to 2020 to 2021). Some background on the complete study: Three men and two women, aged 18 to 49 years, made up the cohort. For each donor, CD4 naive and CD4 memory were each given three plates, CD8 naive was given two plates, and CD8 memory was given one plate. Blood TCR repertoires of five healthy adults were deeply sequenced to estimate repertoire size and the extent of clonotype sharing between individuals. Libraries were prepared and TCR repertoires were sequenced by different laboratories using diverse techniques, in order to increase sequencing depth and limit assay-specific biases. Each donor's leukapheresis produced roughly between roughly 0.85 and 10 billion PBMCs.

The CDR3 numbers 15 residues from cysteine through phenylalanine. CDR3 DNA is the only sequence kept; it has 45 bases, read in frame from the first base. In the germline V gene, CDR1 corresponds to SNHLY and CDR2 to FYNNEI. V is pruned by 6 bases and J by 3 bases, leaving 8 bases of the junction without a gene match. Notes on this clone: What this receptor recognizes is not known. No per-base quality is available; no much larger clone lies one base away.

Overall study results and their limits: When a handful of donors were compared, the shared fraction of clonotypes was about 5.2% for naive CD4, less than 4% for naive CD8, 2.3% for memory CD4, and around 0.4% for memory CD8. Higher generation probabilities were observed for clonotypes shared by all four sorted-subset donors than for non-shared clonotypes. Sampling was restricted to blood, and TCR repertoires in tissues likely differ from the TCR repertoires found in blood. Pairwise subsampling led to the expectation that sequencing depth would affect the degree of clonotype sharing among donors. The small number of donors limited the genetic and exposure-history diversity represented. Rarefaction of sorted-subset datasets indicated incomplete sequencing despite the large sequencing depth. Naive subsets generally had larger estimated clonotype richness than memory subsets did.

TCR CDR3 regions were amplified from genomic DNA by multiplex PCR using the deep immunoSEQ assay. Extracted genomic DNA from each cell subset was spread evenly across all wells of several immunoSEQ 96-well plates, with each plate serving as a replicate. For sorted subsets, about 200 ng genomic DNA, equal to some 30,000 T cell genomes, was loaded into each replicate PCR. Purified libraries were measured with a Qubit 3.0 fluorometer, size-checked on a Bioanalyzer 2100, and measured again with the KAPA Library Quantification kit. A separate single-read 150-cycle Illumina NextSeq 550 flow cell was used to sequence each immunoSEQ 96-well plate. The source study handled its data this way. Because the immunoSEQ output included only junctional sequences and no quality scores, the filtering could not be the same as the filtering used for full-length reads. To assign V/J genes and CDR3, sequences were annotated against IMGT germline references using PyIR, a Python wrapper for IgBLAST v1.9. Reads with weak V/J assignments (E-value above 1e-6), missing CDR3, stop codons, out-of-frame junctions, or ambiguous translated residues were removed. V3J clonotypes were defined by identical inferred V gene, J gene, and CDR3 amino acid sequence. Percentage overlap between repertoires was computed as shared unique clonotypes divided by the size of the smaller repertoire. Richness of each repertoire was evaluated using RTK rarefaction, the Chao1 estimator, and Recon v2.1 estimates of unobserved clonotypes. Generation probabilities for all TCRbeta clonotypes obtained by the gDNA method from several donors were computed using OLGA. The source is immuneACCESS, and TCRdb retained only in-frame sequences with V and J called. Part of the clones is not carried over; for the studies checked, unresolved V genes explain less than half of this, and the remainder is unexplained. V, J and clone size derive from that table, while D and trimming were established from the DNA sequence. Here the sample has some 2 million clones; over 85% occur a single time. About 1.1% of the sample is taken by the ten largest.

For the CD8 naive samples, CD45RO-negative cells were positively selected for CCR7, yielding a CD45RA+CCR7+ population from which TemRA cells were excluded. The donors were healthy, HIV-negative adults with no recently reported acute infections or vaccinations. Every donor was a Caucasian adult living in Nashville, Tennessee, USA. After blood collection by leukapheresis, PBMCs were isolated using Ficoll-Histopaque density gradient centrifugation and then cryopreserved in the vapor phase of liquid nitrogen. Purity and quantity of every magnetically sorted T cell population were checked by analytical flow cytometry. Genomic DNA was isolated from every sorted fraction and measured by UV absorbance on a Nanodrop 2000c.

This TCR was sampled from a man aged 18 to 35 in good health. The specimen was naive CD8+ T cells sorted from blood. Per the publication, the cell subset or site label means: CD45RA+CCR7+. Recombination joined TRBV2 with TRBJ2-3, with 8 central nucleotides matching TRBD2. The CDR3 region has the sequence CASSDEAGGTDTQYF. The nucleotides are TGTGCCAGCAGCGACGAGGCGGGGGGAACAGATACGCAGTATTTT. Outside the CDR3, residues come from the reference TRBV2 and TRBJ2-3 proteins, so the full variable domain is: EPEVTQTPSHQVTQMGQEVILRCVPISNHLYFYWYRQILGQKVEFLVSFYNNEISEKSEIFDDQFSVERPDGSNFTLKIRSTKLEDSAMYFCASSDEAGGTDTQYFGPGTRLTVL.